This TCR beta chain was sequenced in a study of cytomegalovirus exposure and HLA in healthy donors. The CDR3 consists of 18 residues. The V gene end was trimmed by 0 bases and the J gene end by 0 bases; junction bases not matched to a gene: 6. Germline CDR1 reads LGHNA; CDR2 reads YSLEER. The PCR was carried out with 60 Vbeta primers and 13 Jbeta primers. TCRdb keeps only in-frame clones here, not all; method: immunoSEQ multiplex PCR. The data hold a few hundred thousand clones, with about 74% observed a single time. As to this clone: Its antigen is unidentified.

General study findings and limits: Prior analysis indicated that the majority of TCR beta V segments exhibited productivity approximately 90% or approximately 30% of the time. Several V segments, TRBV6-2 and TRBV6-3 among them, could not be told apart and were dropped. In a later analysis, common viral pathogens appeared linked to several of the most significant clusters.

The J gene is TRBJ2-1, the V gene TRBV4-3; 9 bases align to TRBD2. The sequenced material came from PBMCs. This clonotype was obtained from a man aged 35-49 years in good health and CMV-seronegative. DNA for the CDR3: TGCGCCAGCAGCCAAGAAGCGGGGGGCGGGAGCTCCTACAATGAGCAGTTCTTC. Its translation: CASSQEAGGGSSYNEQFF.